A single sample gave rise to the 18 T cell receptor beta chains below, sequenced in a study of molecular identifiers for immune sequencing clone quantification. TCRdb fed the PCR reads into MiXCR, producing one record per CDR3 protein. The sample includes some 320,000 distinct CDR3 sequences, 24% of them seen just once. Sequencing was carried out using naive CD8+ T cells from blood, with Jurkat cell RNA spiked in. The subset here: FACS-sorted CD8+CD4-CCR7+CD45RA+ naive T cells. The receptors stem from a human donor in good health. Some libraries in this study had Jurkat cell RNA spiked in.

V and J are TRBV20-1 and TRBJ2-7; no clear D. V lost 6 bases and J 0 bases, leaving 18 bases between the germline ends. The CDR3 is 15 residues long. Looked up from germline, CDR1 is DFQATT and CDR2 is SNEGSKA (reference sequence). CDR3 DNA: TGCAGTGCCCCGATCGGTCCGAGGAGCTCCTACGAGCAGTACTTC. The encoded protein is CSAPIGPRSSYEQYF.

This clonotype was seen a handful of times. The chain is built from TRBV6-2 or TRBV6-3 and TRBJ2-1, with D hard to call. CDR1 is MNHEY, CDR2 SVGEGT, per germline. The CDR3 consists of 13 residues. The ends were cut back, 4 bases at V and 9 bases at J, with 13 bases in the middle. The DNA for the CDR3 is TGTGCCAGCAGTTTAATCCGGGTAGTTGAGCAGTTCTTC. Protein product: CASSLIRVVEQFF.

A word on this clonotype: A much larger clonotype is one base distant, so this may be a read error. V is TRBV27 and J is TRBJ2-7; D is uncertain. V was trimmed by 6 bases and J by 3 bases, leaving 12 bases between them. Looked up from germline, CDR1 is MNHEY and CDR2 is SMNVEV (reference sequence). The CDR3 has 13 amino acids. As DNA, the CDR3 is TGTGCCAGCAGGCCGAACTTCCTCTACGAGCAGTACTTC. This encodes CASRPNFLYEQYF.

This clonotype was seen a handful of times. This sequence joins TRBV12-3 or TRBV12-4 and TRBJ1-5; 8 bases map to TRBD1. The CDR3 loop spans 16 amino acids. Germline trimming cut 5 bases from V and 0 bases from J; bases unmatched to any gene: 6. The CDR3: CASSQGTGLSNQPQHF. The CDR3 nucleotides are TGTGCCAGCAGTCAAGGGACAGGACTTAGCAATCAGCCCCAGCATTTT.

In this sample, this clonotype turned up many times. The chain combines TRBV7-2 with TRBJ2-7; TRBD1 or TRBD2 may be the D gene (6 bases each). V was cut by 3 bases and J by 3 bases, with 15 bases left in between. Germline-derived CDR1 and CDR2 are SGHTA and FQGNSA. CDR3 length equals 15 residues. CDR3 in DNA: TGTGCCAGCAGCTTTTCGTCGGGGGCTAACTACGAGCAGTACTTC. This codes for CASSFSSGANYEQYF.

This clonotype was observed at least ten times. V usage is TRBV7-8 and J usage is TRBJ1-2; unclear D gene. The CDR3 has 14 amino acids. V lost 3 bases, J lost 2 bases, and 10 bases lay in between. CDR1 and CDR2 from the germline V gene are SGHVS and FQNEAQ. The CDR3 DNA reads TGTGCCAGCAGCTTGGCAGGAAGAAACTATGGCTACACCTTC. Translated, it gives CASSLAGRNYGYTF. The full variable domain, its missing parts supplied by reference TRBV7-8 and TRBJ1-2, is GAGVSQSPRYKVAKRGQDVALRCDPISGHVSLFWYQQALGQGPEFLTYFQNEAQLDKSGLPSDRFFAERPEGSVSTLKIQRTQQEDSAVYLCASSLAGRNYGYTFGSGTRLTVV.

The chain joins TRBV7-9 to TRBJ2-7, with 7 bases identical to TRBD2. In germline, CDR1 is SEHNR, CDR2 FQNEAQ (reference sequence). The CDR3 has 14 residues. With V trimmed by 4 bases and J by 6 bases, 9 bases remained unmatched. The CDR3 here is CASSSTSEGGEQYF. The DNA of the CDR3 is TGTGCCAGCAGCTCCACTAGCGAAGGAGGCGAGCAGTACTTC.

Details on this clonotype: Being one base from a much bigger clone, this may be a read error. The chain combines TRBV7-9 with TRBJ2-3; 8 bases match TRBD2. In germline, CDR1 is SEHNR, CDR2 FQNEAQ (reference sequence). This CDR3 comprises 13 residues. The CDR3 spells CASGREYTDKQYF. The CDR3 DNA follows: TGTGCCTCCGGGAGGGAGTACACAGATAAGCAGTATTTT. The whole variable domain, remainder taken from reference TRBV7-9 and TRBJ2-3, is DTGVSQNPRHKITKRGQNVTFRCDPISEHNRLYWYRQTLGQGPEFLTYFQNEAQLEKSRLLSDRFSAERPKGSFSTLEIQRTEQGDSAMYLCASGREYTDKQYFGPGTRLTVL.

This clonotype was seen a few times. The rearrangement links TRBV11-2 to TRBJ2-7; 11 bases agree with TRBD1. The germline gives CDR1 SGHAT, CDR2 FQNNGV. The length of the CDR3 is 16 residues. Germline trimming cut 7 bases from V and 4 bases from J; bases unmatched to any gene: 12. This chain's CDR3 is CASNSFGTGGFYEQYF. In DNA, the CDR3 is TGTGCCAGCAACTCGTTCGGGACAGGGGGTTTTTACGAGCAGTACTTC.

Details on this clonotype: A much larger clone is a single base away; this may be a read error. The chain couples TRBV25-1 to TRBJ2-7; D ambiguous. This CDR3 region has 13 residues. Germline V gene lookup returns CDR1 MGHDK and CDR2 SYGVNS. CDR3 DNA: TGTGCCAGCACTGAAGGGCGGCCTTTCGGGCAGTACTTC. It codes for CASTEGRPFGQYF.

Note on this clonotype: Compared with germline, one end of the junction differs, possibly owing to a read error. The rearrangement uses TRBV13 and TRBJ2-5; TRBD2 aligns across 8 bases. CDR3 length equals 17 residues. Germline CDR1 reads PRHDT; CDR2 reads FYEKMQ (reference sequence). CDR3 bases: TGTGTCAGCAGCTTAGGAGACCACGGGGGGGCCTTGGAGACCCAGTACTTC. As protein: CVSSLGDHGGALETQYF.

This clonotype was observed at least ten times. This chain joins TRBV5-1 and TRBJ2-5; D is unresolved. With 1 base removed from V and 2 bases from J, the gap between germline ends came to 9 bases. CDR3 size: 14 residues. In germline, CDR1 is SGHRS, CDR2 YFSETQ. The CDR3 region is CASSLPGGQETQYF. The DNA of the CDR3 is TGCGCCAGCAGCTTGCCAGGCGGACAAGAGACCCAGTACTTC. Full variable domain (remainder filled in from reference TRBV5-1 and TRBJ2-5): KAGVTQTPRYLIKTRGQQVTLSCSPISGHRSVSWYQQTPGQGLQFLFEYFSETQRNKGNFPGRFSGRQFSNSRSEMNVSTLELGDSALYLCASSLPGGQETQYFGPGTRLLVL.

This clonotype was seen a handful of times. The chain links TRBV4-1 to TRBJ2-5; 7 positions match TRBD2. The CDR3 covers 15 residues. CDR1 is MGHRA, CDR2 YSYEKL, per germline. Losses at the gene ends were 2 bases for V and 4 bases for J; bases not matched to a gene: 7. The DNA of the CDR3 is TGCGCCAGCAGCCAAAACGCGGGAGTCGCAGAGACCCAGTACTTC. This codes for CASSQNAGVAETQYF.

This clonotype appeared many times. The rearrangement links TRBV2 to TRBJ2-3; D not certain. V dropped 0 bases and J dropped 2 bases, with 3 bases sitting between them. Germline V gene lookup returns CDR1 SNHLY and CDR2 FYNNEI. The length of the CDR3 is 13 residues. The CDR3 here is CASSEASTDTQYF. CDR3 bases: TGTGCCAGCAGTGAAGCCTCCACAGATACGCAGTATTTT.

A few counts support this clonotype. J is TRBJ2-1 and V is TRBV7-9, with D maybe TRBD2 (6 bases). V lost 1 base and J lost 4, with 14 bases in between. CDR1 and CDR2 (germline): SEHNR, FQNEAQ (reference sequence). The CDR3 runs to 16 residues. The CDR3 loop is CASSLGLGGDYNEQFF. The CDR3 bases are TGTGCCAGCAGCTTAGGCCTGGGCGGGGATTACAATGAGCAGTTCTTC. The full variable domain, completed using reference TRBV7-9 and TRBJ2-1, is DTGVSQNPRHKITKRGQNVTFRCDPISEHNRLYWYRQTLGQGPEFLTYFQNEAQLEKSRLLSDRFSAERPKGSFSTLEIQRTEQGDSAMYLCASSLGLGGDYNEQFFGPGTRLTVL.

V gene TRBV27 combines with J gene TRBJ2-3; no definite D call. V dropped 5 bases and J dropped 0 bases, with 18 bases sitting between them. This CDR3 is 17 amino acids long. Germline CDR1 and CDR2: MNHEY and SMNVEV (reference sequence). CDR3: CASSLEITGLSTDTQYF. In DNA, the CDR3 is TGTGCCAGCAGTCTCGAGATCACCGGGTTAAGCACAGATACGCAGTATTTT.

This clonotype turned up a few times. This chain connects TRBV6-5 to TRBJ1-4, with D tentatively TRBD1 (6 bases). In germline, CDR1 is MNHEY, CDR2 SVGAGI. With 2 bases removed from V and 3 bases from J, the gap between germline ends came to 16 bases. CDR3 size: 17 residues. The CDR3 nucleotides read TGTGCCAGCAGTTACGCGGCAGGGGCATACTCTAATGAAAAACTGTTTTTT. Its protein product is CASSYAAGAYSNEKLFF.

This clonotype occurred a few times. The rearrangement uses TRBV5-1 and TRBJ2-5, with D possibly matching TRBD1 (5 bases). The CDR3 length is 14 residues. The germline gives CDR1 SGHRS, CDR2 YFSETQ. V lost 4 bases, J lost 2 bases, and 12 bases lay in between. DNA of the CDR3: TGCGCCAGCAGCCCCCGACAGACTCAAGAGACCCAGTACTTC. This codes for CASSPRQTQETQYF.